These 26 T cell receptor beta chains came from one sample sequenced in a study of early T cells in non-severe SARS-CoV-2 infection. TCRdb ran MiXCR on the 5' RACE reads and lists one entry per CDR3 protein. The sample holds over 80,000 distinct CDR3 sequences, around 14% seen once. Sequencing input: whole blood. The origin of the receptors is an adult who was a healthcare worker with PCR-confirmed SARS-CoV-2 infection or an uninfected control (not recorded which).

This sequence joins TRBV25-1 and TRBJ2-1, with 8 bases identical to TRBD1. V lost 4 bases, J lost 4 bases, and 6 bases stayed unmatched. CDR1 and CDR2 from the germline V gene are MGHDK and SYGVNS. The CDR3 spans 15 residues. The CDR3 region is CASSAGQGTYNEQFF. CDR3 nucleotides: TGTGCCAGCAGTGCCGGACAGGGAACGTACAATGAGCAGTTCTTC.

Only a few counts were recorded for this clonotype. The J gene is TRBJ1-1, the V gene TRBV29-1; D is possibly TRBD1 (6 bases). Trimming removed 6 bases from V and 1 base from J, with 12 bases in between. The germline V gene encodes CDR1 SQVTM and CDR2 ANQGSEA. The CDR3 spans 13 residues. The CDR3 is CSVLLGQNTEAFF. Written as DNA, the CDR3 is TGCAGCGTCTTGCTGGGACAGAACACTGAAGCTTTCTTT.

The J gene is TRBJ1-4, the V gene TRBV5-1; perhaps TRBD1 as D (6 bases). The germline V and J ends were trimmed by 3 bases and 7 bases, with 10 bases remaining between them. The CDR3 covers 13 residues. Germline CDR1 is SGHRS and CDR2 is YFSETQ. CDR3 sequence reads: CASSSRGGEKLFF. DNA for the CDR3: TGCGCCAGCAGCTCCAGGGGAGGTGAAAAACTGTTTTTT.

By its share, this clonotype is medium-sized. The V and J genes are TRBV25-1 and TRBJ2-5; 7 bases match TRBD2. The CDR3 runs to 15 residues. Germline assignment: CDR1 MGHDK and CDR2 SYGVNS. With 10 bases clipped from V and 2 bases from J, the junction kept 13 bases outside the gene matches. The CDR3: CATGPSQGGQETQYF. Written as DNA, the CDR3 is TGTGCCACCGGACCTTCCCAGGGAGGGCAAGAGACCCAGTACTTC.

The rearrangement links TRBV5-6 to TRBJ2-1, with D tentatively TRBD1 (5 bases). Trimming shortened V by 0 bases and J by 10 bases, and 11 bases separated the two germline ends. The germline V gene encodes CDR1 SGHDT and CDR2 YYEEEE. The CDR3 length is 13 residues. CDR3 residues: CASSLAVTGEQFF. The CDR3 nucleotides read TGTGCCAGCAGCTTGGCCGTTACAGGCGAGCAGTTCTTC.

The rearrangement links TRBV30 to TRBJ2-1; 7 bases are shared with TRBD1. V shed 7 bases, J shed 4 bases, and the junction held 7 bases outside the gene matches. The CDR3 contains 13 residues. The germline CDR1 and CDR2 sequences are GTSNPN and SVGIG (reference sequence). CDR3 bases: TGTGCCTCTGGGACAGAAATATACAATGAGCAGTTCTTC. Residues: CASGTEIYNEQFF.

This clonotype has ten or more counts. The rearrangement joins TRBV5-1 to TRBJ2-7; D remains ambiguous. This CDR3 contains 11 residues. Trimming removed 4 bases from V and 3 bases from J, with 5 bases in between. Germline V lookup: CDR1 SGHRS, CDR2 YFSETQ. This CDR3 reads CASSPGYEQYF. For the CDR3, the DNA is TGCGCCAGCAGCCCGGGCTACGAGCAGTACTTC.

This clonotype has just a few counts. The chain combines TRBV28 with TRBJ1-2; D is undetermined. V gave up 3 bases and J gave up 0 bases, with 8 bases separating them. This CDR3 comprises 14 residues. Germline loops: CDR1 MDHEN, CDR2 SYDVKM. CDR3 coding DNA: TGTGCCAGCAGTTTGGGGAAAGCTAACTATGGCTACACCTTC. Translated, it gives CASSLGKANYGYTF.

The CDR3 DNA reads TGTGCCAGCAGTCGGACAGGCCCGAACACTGAAGCTTTCTTT. Translation gives CASSRTGPNTEAFF. This chain links TRBV7-3 with TRBJ1-1, with TRBD1 matching over 7 bases. Germline V CDR1 and CDR2: SGHTA, FQGTGA. CDR3 size: 14 residues. V shed 6 bases, J shed 1 base, and the junction held 5 bases outside the gene matches.

V usage is TRBV6-4 and J usage is TRBJ2-1; 7 nucleotides align to TRBD2. Germline assignment: CDR1 MRHNA and CDR2 SNTAGT. The CDR3 totals 15 residues. The V gene end was trimmed by 2 bases and the J gene end by 5 bases; junction bases not matched to a gene: 6. The CDR3 here is CASSDGSGANNEQFF. The CDR3 region has the DNA TGTGCCAGCAGTGACGGGAGCGGGGCCAACAATGAGCAGTTCTTC.

The CDR3 coding sequence is TGTGCCAGCAGTTTACTGACACGGGATGAAGCTTTCTTT. Encoded protein: CASSLLTRDEAFF. The chain links TRBV28 to TRBJ1-1; D is ambiguous. Trimming removed 2 bases from V and 7 bases from J, with 11 bases in between. Germline CDR1 MDHEN, CDR2 SYDVKM. The CDR3 is 13 amino acids.

The sample holds a few counts of this clonotype. The chain employs TRBV29-1 and TRBJ1-1, with D uncertain. The germline V and J ends were trimmed by 4 bases and 8 bases, with 14 bases remaining between them. The CDR3 has 12 amino acids. From germline, CDR1 is SQVTM and CDR2 ANQGSEA. The CDR3 is CSVGEGAPEAFF. CDR3 nucleotide sequence: TGCAGCGTTGGAGAAGGAGCCCCAGAAGCTTTCTTT.

The chain is built from TRBV20-1 and TRBJ1-1, with 7 bases aligning to TRBD1. Germline trimming cut 3 bases from V and 7 bases from J; bases unmatched to any gene: 8. The V gene's germline CDR1 is DFQATT and CDR2 SNEGSKA (reference sequence). This CDR3 contains 13 residues. The CDR3 protein is CSAREGALGEAFF. The CDR3 nucleotides are TGCAGTGCTAGGGAGGGGGCGCTTGGTGAAGCTTTCTTT.

The chain couples TRBV6-5 to TRBJ1-3; no definite D call. The CDR3 is made up of 12 amino acids. Germline V gene data show CDR1 as MNHEY and CDR2 as SVGAGI. V lost 8 bases and J lost 2, with 7 bases in between. The DNA of the CDR3 is TGTGCCAGCCGAGGCCCTGGAAACACCATATATTTT. Translating gives CASRGPGNTIYF.

The chain combines TRBV12-3 or TRBV12-4 with TRBJ2-1, with D perhaps TRBD1 or TRBD2 (5 bases each). The CDR3 has 17 residues. V lost 6 bases to trimming and J lost 0 bases, with 18 bases between them. The DNA for the CDR3 is TGTGCCAGCAGCTATACCGGGGCCCCAAGCTCCTACAATGAGCAGTTCTTC. This translates into CASSYTGAPSSYNEQFF.

This clonotype was counted a single time. V is TRBV12-3 or TRBV12-4 and J is TRBJ2-3, with D unclear. Deletions cut 4 bases from V and 0 bases from J, with 8 bases between. This CDR3 contains 14 residues. The DNA for the CDR3 is TGTGCCAGCAGTTCTGTCAGTAGCACAGATACGCAGTATTTT. Translation: CASSSVSSTDTQYF.

V usage is TRBV11-2 and J usage is TRBJ2-3, with 7 nucleotides matching TRBD2. Germline CDR1 is SGHAT and CDR2 is FQNNGV. Trimming cost V 4 bases and J 2 bases; bases outside gene matches: 3. The CDR3 has 14 amino acids. The CDR3 region is CASSYGGFTDTQYF. The DNA for the CDR3 is TGTGCCAGCAGCTACGGGGGGTTCACAGATACGCAGTATTTT.

V and J are TRBV29-1 and TRBJ2-1, with D uncertain. The CDR3 is 11 residues long. Germline loops: CDR1 SQVTM, CDR2 ANQGSEA. Trimming shortened V by 7 bases and J by 8 bases, and 12 bases separated the two germline ends. The CDR3 region is CSASQVDEQFF. The DNA of the CDR3 is TGCAGCGCCTCTCAAGTCGATGAGCAGTTCTTC.

The sample holds a few counts of this clonotype. This chain joins TRBV7-8 and TRBJ2-5; 9 nucleotides match TRBD2. The V segment lost 6 bases and the J segment 4 bases; nucleotides outside the gene matches: 9. The CDR3 runs 15 residues. Germline-derived CDR1 and CDR2 are SGHVS and FQNEAQ. CDR3 loop: CASSITRGGTETQYF. The CDR3 DNA follows: TGTGCCAGCAGTATAACGCGGGGGGGCACAGAGACCCAGTACTTC.

This clonotype has a handful of counts. The rearrangement uses TRBV13 and TRBJ1-3; weak D call: TRBD1 (5 bases). Germline V CDR1 and CDR2: PRHDT, FYEKMQ (reference sequence). The CDR3 is 15 residues long. Trimming removed 4 bases at V and 0 bases at J, with 10 bases between. The CDR3: CASSSTASSGNTIYF. CDR3 nucleotides: TGTGCCAGCAGCTCGACAGCGAGCTCTGGAAACACCATATATTTT.

The chain combines TRBV6-5 with TRBJ1-2; tentatively, D is TRBD1 (6 bases). From germline, CDR1 is MNHEY and CDR2 SVGAGI. V was cut by 6 bases and J by 4 bases, with 12 bases left in between. This CDR3 has 13 amino acids. CDR3 sequence: CASRITGSYGYTF. Here the CDR3 DNA reads TGTGCCAGCAGGATCACAGGGAGCTATGGCTACACCTTC.

This clonotype has a handful of counts. The rearrangement uses TRBV6-6 and TRBJ2-3; 8 bases match TRBD1. The junction had 8 bases not matched to a gene; V was cut back by 5 bases and J by 1 base. This CDR3 contains 16 residues. Germline V gives CDR1 MNHNY, CDR2 SVGAGI (reference sequence). DNA for the CDR3: TGTGCCAGCAGTCACCTAGGACAGGGTGGCACAGATACGCAGTATTTT. This gives the protein CASSHLGQGGTDTQYF.

The rearrangement joins TRBV19 to TRBJ2-7, with 10 positions matching TRBD1. The J segment lost 5 bases and the V segment lost 5 bases, leaving 12 bases of the junction unmatched. From germline, CDR1 is LNHDA and CDR2 SQIVND (reference sequence). CDR3 length: 16 amino acids. The DNA for the CDR3 is TGTGCCAGTAGTCTAGTCCTCGGGACAGGGGAACACGAGCAGTACTTC. This gives the protein CASSLVLGTGEHEQYF.

This clonotype occurred many times. The J gene is TRBJ2-7, the V gene TRBV7-9; a possible D gene is TRBD2 (5 bases). Germline CDR1 SEHNR, CDR2 FQNEAQ (reference sequence). Between the trimmed V and J ends, which lost 4 bases and 2 bases, there was a span of 9 bases. This CDR3 is built from 13 residues. The CDR3: CASSSGNTYEQYF. The CDR3 DNA is TGTGCCAGCAGCTCCGGGAACACCTACGAGCAGTACTTC.

The table lists this clonotype with a few counts. The V and J genes are TRBV11-2 and TRBJ2-1, with 7 positions matching TRBD1. Looked up from germline, CDR1 is SGHAT and CDR2 is FQNNGV. V lost 4 bases, J lost 9 bases, and 15 bases stayed unmatched. This CDR3 region has 16 residues. The CDR3 here is CASSSIMRQGDGEQFF. CDR3 DNA sequence: TGTGCCAGCAGCTCAATTATGAGACAGGGTGATGGTGAGCAGTTCTTC.

On this clonotype: One junction end disagrees with the germline gene, perhaps due to a read error. The chain carries TRBV6-2 or TRBV6-3 and TRBJ1-1, with D hard to call. Germline loops: CDR1 MNHEY, CDR2 SVGEGT. There are 11 residues in the CDR3. The CDR3 nucleotides are TGTGCCAGCAGTTGGGGAACTGAAGTTTTCTTT. As protein: CASSWGTEVFF.